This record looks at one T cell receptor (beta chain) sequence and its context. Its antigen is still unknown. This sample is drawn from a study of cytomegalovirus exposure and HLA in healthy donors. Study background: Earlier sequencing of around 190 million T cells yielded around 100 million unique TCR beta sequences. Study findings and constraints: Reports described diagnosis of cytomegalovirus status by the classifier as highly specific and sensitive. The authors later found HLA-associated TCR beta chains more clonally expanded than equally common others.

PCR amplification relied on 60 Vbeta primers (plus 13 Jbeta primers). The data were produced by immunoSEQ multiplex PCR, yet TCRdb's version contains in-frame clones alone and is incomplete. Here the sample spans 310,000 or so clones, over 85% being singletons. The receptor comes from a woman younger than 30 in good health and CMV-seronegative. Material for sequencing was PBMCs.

The CDR3, as DNA: TGTGCCAGCGTTGGGGGCGATCGCTACGAGCAGTACTTC. The encoded protein is CASVGGDRYEQYF. The gene calls are TRBV27 and TRBJ2-7; D may be TRBD1 (6 bases). This CDR3 spans 13 amino acids. Trimming shortened V by 8 bases and J by 3 bases, and 14 bases separated the two germline ends. Germline loops: CDR1 MNHEY, CDR2 SMNVEV (reference sequence).